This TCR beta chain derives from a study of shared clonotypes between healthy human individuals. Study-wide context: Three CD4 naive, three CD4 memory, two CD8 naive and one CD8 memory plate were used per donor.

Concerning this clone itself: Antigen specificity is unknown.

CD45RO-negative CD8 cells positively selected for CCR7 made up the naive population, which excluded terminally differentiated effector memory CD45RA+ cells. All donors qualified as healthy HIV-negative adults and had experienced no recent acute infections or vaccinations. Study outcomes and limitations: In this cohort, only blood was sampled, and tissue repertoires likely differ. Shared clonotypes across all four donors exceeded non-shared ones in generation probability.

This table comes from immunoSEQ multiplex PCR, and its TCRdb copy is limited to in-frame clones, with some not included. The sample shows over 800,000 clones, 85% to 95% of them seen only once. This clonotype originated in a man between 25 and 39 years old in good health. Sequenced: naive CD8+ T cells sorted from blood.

In nucleotides, the CDR3 is TGTGCCTGGGCCAAGGGACAGGGGGTTTGGAATGAGCAGTTCTTC. Encoded protein: CAWAKGQGVWNEQFF. The J gene is TRBJ2-1, the V gene TRBV30, with 11 nucleotides matching TRBD1. Losses at the gene ends were 5 bases for V and 7 bases for J; bases not matched to a gene: 10. This CDR3 comprises 15 residues. The V gene's germline CDR1 is GTSNPN and CDR2 SVGIG (reference sequence).